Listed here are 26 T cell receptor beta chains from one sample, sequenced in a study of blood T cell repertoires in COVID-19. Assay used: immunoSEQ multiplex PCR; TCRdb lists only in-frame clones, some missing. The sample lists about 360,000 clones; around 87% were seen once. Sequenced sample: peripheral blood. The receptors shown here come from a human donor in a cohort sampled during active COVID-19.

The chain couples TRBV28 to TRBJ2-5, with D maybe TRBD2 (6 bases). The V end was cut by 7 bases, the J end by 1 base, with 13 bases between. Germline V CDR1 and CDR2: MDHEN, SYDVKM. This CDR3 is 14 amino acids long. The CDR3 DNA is TGTGCCAGCACCCAACTGGGGGGCCAAGAGACCCAGTACTTC. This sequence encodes CASTQLGGQETQYF.

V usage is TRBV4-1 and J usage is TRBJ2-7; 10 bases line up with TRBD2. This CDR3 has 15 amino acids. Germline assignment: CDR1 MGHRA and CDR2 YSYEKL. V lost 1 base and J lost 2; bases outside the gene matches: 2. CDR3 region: CASSQVLAGAYEQYF. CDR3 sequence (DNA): TGCGCCAGCAGCCAAGTGCTAGCGGGGGCCTACGAGCAGTACTTC.

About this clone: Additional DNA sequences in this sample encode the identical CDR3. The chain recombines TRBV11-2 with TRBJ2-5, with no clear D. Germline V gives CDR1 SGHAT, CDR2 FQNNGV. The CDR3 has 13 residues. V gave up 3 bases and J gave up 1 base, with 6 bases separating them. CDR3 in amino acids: CASSFNSQETQYF. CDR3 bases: TGTGCCAGCAGCTTTAACAGCCAAGAGACCCAGTACTTC.

The CDR3 sequence is CASSFGLILGEQYF. CDR3 nucleotides: TGTGCCAGCAGCTTCGGACTTATCCTTGGCGAGCAGTACTTC. The rearrangement joins TRBV7-9 to TRBJ2-7; the D gene is possibly TRBD2 (5 bases). This CDR3 contains 14 residues. The ends were cut back, 3 bases at V and 6 bases at J, with 15 bases in the middle. CDR1 and CDR2 from the germline V gene are SEHNR and FQNEAQ (reference sequence).

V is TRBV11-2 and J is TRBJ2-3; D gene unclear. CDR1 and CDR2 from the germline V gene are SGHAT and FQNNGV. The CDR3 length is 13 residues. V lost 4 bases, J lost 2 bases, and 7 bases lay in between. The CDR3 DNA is TGTGCCAGCAGCTATGGAGTCACAGATACGCAGTATTTT. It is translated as CASSYGVTDTQYF.

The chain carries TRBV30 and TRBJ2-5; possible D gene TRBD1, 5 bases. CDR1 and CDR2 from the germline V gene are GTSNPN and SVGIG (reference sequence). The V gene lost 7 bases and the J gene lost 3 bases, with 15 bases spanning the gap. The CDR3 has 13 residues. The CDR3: CASQGVSKETQYF. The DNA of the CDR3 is TGTGCCTCTCAAGGGGTATCCAAAGAGACCCAGTACTTC.

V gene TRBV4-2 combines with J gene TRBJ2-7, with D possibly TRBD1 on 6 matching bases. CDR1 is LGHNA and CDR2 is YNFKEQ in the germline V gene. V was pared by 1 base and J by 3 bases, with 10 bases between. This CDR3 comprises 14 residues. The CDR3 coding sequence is TGTGCCAGCAGCCAAGGAGGGGGAGACTACGAGCAGTACTTC. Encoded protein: CASSQGGGDYEQYF.

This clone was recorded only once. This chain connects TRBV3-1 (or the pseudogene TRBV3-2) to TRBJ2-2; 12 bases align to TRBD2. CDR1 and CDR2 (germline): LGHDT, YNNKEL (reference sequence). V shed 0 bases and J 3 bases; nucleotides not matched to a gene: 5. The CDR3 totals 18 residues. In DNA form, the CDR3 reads TGTGCCAGCAGCCAAGAGCCTAGCGGGAGGGTCGACACCGGGGAGCTGTTTTTT. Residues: CASSQEPSGRVDTGELFF.

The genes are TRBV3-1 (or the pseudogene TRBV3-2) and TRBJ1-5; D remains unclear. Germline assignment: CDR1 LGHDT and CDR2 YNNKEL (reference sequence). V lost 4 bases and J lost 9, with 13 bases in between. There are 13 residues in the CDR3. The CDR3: CASSPEVGGPQHF. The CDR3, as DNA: TGTGCCAGCAGCCCCGAAGTCGGTGGGCCCCAGCATTTT.

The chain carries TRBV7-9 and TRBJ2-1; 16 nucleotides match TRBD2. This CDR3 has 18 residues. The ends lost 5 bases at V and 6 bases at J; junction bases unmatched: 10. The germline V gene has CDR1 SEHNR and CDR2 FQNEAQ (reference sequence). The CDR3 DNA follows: TGTGCCAGCAGCCTACCGGGACTAGCGGGGGGGCGAGCCAATGAGCAGTTCTTC. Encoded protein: CASSLPGLAGGRANEQFF.

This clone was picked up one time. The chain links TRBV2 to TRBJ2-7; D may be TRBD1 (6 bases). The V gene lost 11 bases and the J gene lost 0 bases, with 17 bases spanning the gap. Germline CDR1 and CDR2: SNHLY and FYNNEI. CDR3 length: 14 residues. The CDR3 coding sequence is TGTGCCTCCCAAGGGGACATTCACTCCTACGAGCAGTACTTC. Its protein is CASQGDIHSYEQYF. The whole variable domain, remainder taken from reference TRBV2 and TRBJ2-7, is EPEVTQTPSHQVTQMGQEVILRCVPISNHLYFYWYRQILGQKVEFLVSFYNNEISEKSEIFDDQFSVERPDGSNFTLKIRSTKLEDSAMYFCASQGDIHSYEQYFGPGTRLTVT.

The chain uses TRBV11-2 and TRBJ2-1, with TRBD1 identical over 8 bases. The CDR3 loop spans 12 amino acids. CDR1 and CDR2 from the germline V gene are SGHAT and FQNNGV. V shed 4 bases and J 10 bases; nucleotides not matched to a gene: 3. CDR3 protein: CASSYRTGEQFF. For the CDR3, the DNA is TGTGCCAGCAGCTATCGGACAGGGGAGCAGTTCTTC.

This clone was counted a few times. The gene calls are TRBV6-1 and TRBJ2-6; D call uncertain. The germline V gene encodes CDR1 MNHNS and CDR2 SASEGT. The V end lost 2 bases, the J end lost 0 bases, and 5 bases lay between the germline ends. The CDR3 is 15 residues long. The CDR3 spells CASSEKSSGANVLTF. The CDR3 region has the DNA TGTGCCAGCAGTGAAAAGAGCTCTGGGGCCAACGTCCTGACTTTC.

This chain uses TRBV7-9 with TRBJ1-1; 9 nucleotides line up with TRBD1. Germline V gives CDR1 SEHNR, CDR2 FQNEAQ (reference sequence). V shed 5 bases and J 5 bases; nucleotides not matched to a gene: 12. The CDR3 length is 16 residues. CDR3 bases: TGTGCCAGCAGCCGTAGTTACAGGGGGCGGAGTACTGAAGCTTTCTTT. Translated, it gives CASSRSYRGRSTEAFF.

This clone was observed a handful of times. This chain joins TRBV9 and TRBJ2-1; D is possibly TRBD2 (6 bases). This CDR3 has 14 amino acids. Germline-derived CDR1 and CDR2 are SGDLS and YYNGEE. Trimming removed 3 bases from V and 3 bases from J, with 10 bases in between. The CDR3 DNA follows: TGTGCCAGCAGCGCAGGGACTGGCTACAATGAGCAGTTCTTC. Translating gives CASSAGTGYNEQFF.

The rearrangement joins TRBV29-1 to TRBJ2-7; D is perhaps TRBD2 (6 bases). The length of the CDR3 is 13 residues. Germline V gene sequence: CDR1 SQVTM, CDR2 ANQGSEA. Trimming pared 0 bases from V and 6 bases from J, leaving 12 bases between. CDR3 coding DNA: TGCAGCGTTGAAGAGGCTCGGGGGTCCGAGCAGTACTTC. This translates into CSVEEARGSEQYF.

This chain's CDR3 is CASSQGSPGVSNEQFF. In DNA, the CDR3 is TGTGCCAGCAGCCAAGGGAGCCCGGGAGTTTCCAATGAGCAGTTCTTC. The V call is TRBV3-1 (or the pseudogene TRBV3-2), the J call TRBJ2-1, with D maybe TRBD2 (6 bases). The CDR3 extends over 16 amino acids. From germline, CDR1 is LGHDT and CDR2 YNNKEL (reference sequence). The germline V and J ends were trimmed by 1 base and 6 bases, with 16 bases remaining between them.

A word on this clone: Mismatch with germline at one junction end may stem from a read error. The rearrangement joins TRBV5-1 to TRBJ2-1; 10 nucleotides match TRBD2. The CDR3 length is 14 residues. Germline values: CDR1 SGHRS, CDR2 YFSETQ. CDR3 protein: CASSLVSLAGAPLF. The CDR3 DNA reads TGCGCCAGCAGCTTGGTGAGTCTAGCGGGAGCCCCTCTCTTC.

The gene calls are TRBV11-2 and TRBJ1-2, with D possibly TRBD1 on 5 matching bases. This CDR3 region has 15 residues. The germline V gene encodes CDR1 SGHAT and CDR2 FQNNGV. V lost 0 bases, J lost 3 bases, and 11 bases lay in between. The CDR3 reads CASSLDRVRDYGYTF. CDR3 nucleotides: TGTGCCAGCAGCTTAGACAGGGTGCGTGACTATGGCTACACCTTC.

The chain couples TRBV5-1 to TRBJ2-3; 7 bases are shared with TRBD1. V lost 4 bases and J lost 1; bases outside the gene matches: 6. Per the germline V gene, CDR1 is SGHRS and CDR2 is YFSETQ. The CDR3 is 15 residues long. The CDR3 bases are TGCGCCAGCAGCCGAGACAGGGTAGGCACAGATACGCAGTATTTT. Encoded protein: CASSRDRVGTDTQYF.

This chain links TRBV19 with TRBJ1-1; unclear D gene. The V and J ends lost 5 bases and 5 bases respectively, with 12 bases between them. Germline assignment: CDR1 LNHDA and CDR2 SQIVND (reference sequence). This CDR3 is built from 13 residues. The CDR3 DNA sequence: TGTGCCAGTAGTCTGACGGGTGAAACTGAAGCTTTCTTT. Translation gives CASSLTGETEAFF.

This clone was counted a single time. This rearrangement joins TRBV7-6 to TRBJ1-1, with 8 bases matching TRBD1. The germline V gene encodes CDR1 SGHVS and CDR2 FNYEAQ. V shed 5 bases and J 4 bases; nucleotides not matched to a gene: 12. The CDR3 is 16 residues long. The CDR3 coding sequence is TGTGCCAGCAGCCAAAACGGACAGGGTAGGAGCACTGAAGCTTTCTTT. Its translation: CASSQNGQGRSTEAFF.

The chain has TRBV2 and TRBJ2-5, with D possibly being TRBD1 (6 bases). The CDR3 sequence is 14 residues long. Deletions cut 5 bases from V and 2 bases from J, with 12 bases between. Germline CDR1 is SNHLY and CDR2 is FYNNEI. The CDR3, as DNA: TGTGCCAGCAGTAGTACGAGGGGGCAAGAGACCCAGTACTTC. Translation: CASSSTRGQETQYF. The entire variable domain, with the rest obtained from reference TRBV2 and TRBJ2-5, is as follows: EPEVTQTPSHQVTQMGQEVILRCVPISNHLYFYWYRQILGQKVEFLVSFYNNEISEKSEIFDDQFSVERPDGSNFTLKIRSTKLEDSAMYFCASSSTRGQETQYFGPGTRLLVL.

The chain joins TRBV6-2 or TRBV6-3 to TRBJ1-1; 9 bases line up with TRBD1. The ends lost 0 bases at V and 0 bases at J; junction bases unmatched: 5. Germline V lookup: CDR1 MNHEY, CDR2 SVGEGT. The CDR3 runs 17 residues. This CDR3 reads CASSYSINRGLNTEAFF. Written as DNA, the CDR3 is TGTGCCAGCAGTTACTCGATAAACAGGGGGCTGAACACTGAAGCTTTCTTT.

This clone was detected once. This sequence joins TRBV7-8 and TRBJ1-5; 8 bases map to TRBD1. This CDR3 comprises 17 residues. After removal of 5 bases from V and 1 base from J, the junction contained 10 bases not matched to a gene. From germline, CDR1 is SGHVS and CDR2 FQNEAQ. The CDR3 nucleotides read TGTGCCAGCAGCCCCGACAGGGGCCCTGAAAGCAATCAGCCCCAGCATTTT. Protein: CASSPDRGPESNQPQHF.

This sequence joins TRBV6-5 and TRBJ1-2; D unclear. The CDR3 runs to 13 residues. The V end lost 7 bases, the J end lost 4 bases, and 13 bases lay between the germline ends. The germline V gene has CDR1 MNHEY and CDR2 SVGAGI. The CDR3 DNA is TGTGCCAGCAACCCAGAGGGAGTCTATGGCTACACCTTC. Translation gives CASNPEGVYGYTF.